This TCR beta chain was recorded in a study of T cells in localized non-small cell lung cancer. The assay was immunoSEQ multiplex PCR, and TCRdb's table has in-frame clones only and misses some. The table shows 86,000 or so clones, with roughly four fifths occurring only once. Study results and limitations: Peak T cell clonality was found in uninvolved adjacent lung, exceeding tumor. Overall survival was longer when the density of T cells in the blood was higher. Adjacent lung held a median roughly 54 of the top 100 tumor clones.

Remarks on this clone: Its target is not known.

The source of this sequence is a man aged 35 to 69 with stage I lung adenocarcinoma. The sample was peripheral blood, taken before any cancer treatment.

The CDR3 region has the DNA TGTGCCAGCAGCTTCCGACTAGCGGTCACAGATACGCAGTATTTT. Encoded protein: CASSFRLAVTDTQYF. The V gene is TRBV7-2, the J gene TRBJ2-3, with TRBD2 identical over 9 bases. Losses at the gene ends were 3 bases for V and 2 bases for J; bases not matched to a gene: 3. The CDR3 length is 15 residues. Per the germline V gene, CDR1 is SGHTA and CDR2 is FQGNSA.